Listed below are T cell receptor beta chains from one sample, sequenced in a study of neoadjuvant anti-PD-1 for oral cavity cancer. TCRdb keeps only in-frame clones here, not all; method: immunoSEQ multiplex PCR. Among some 71,000 clones listed, around 82% were seen once. The source was PBMCs, collected before nivolumab (anti-PD-1) treatment. The source of these receptors is a person aged 35-80 years with oral cavity squamous cell carcinoma. The CDR3 runs from the conserved cysteine through the conserved F or W. The D gene is left open where the match is weak. Size values are once, few and many counts, or a class for expanded clones, and some rows have none.

CDR3 DNA: TGTGCCAGCAGTTCGGACAGACACTACGAGCAGTACTTC; CDR3 protein: CASSSDRHYEQYF; D gene: -; clone size: -; V gene: TRBV7-9; J gene: TRBJ2-7
CDR3 DNA: TGTGCCAGCAGTGAATTGGCTAGCGGGAGTATAACCTACGAGCAGTACTTC; CDR3 protein: CASSELASGSITYEQYF; D gene: TRBD2; clone size: few; V gene: TRBV2; J gene: TRBJ2-7
CDR3 DNA: TGTGCCAGCAGGAGAGGGATCATGAACACTGAAGCTTTCTTT; CDR3 protein: CASRRGIMNTEAFF; D gene: -; clone size: -; V gene: TRBV6-5; J gene: TRBJ1-1
CDR3 DNA: TGCGCCAGCAGCCAATTCGTGGGAGGGAACAATGAGCAGTTCTTC; CDR3 protein: CASSQFVGGNNEQFF; D gene: TRBD2; clone size: -; V gene: TRBV4-1; J gene: TRBJ2-1
CDR3 DNA: TGTGCCAGCAGCTTAGATAAGGGGGAAGCTTTCTTT; CDR3 protein: CASSLDKGEAFF; D gene: -; clone size: -; V gene: TRBV7-8; J gene: TRBJ1-1
CDR3 DNA: TGTGCCAGCAGTTACCCGGGCTACACCTTC; CDR3 protein: CASSYPGYTF; D gene: -; clone size: -; V gene: TRBV6-6; J gene: TRBJ1-2
CDR3 DNA: TGCACCAGCAGCCATCACCCCCGCAGGGTGAACACTGAAGCTTTCTTT; CDR3 protein: CTSSHHPRRVNTEAFF; D gene: -; clone size: -; V gene: TRBV1; J gene: TRBJ1-1
CDR3 DNA: TGCGCCAGCAGTCGGTCGCAGCTTAGCAATCAGCCCCAGCATTTT; CDR3 protein: CASSRSQLSNQPQHF; D gene: -; clone size: few; V gene: TRBV10-2; J gene: TRBJ1-5
CDR3 DNA: TGTGCCAGCAGCCCCCCCGGGGCAGCGGGGGCCACAGATACGCAGTATTTT; CDR3 protein: CASSPPGAAGATDTQYF; D gene: TRBD2; clone size: -; V gene: TRBV11-2; J gene: TRBJ2-3
CDR3 DNA: TGTGCCAGCACCCCCGGTGGGGTAGCGGGGGGGCTTAGGTCCTACAATGAGCAGTTCTTC; CDR3 protein: CASTPGGVAGGLRSYNEQFF; D gene: TRBD2; clone size: -; V gene: TRBV2; J gene: TRBJ2-1
CDR3 DNA: TGTGCCAGCAGTGCAGAGTCTGGAAACACCATATATTTT; CDR3 protein: CASSAESGNTIYF; D gene: -; clone size: -; V gene: TRBV11-3; J gene: TRBJ1-3
CDR3 DNA: TGCGCCAGCAGCTTGGGGGGACTAGCGGGAATAAATGAGCAGTTCTTC; CDR3 protein: CASSLGGLAGINEQFF; D gene: TRBD2; clone size: -; V gene: TRBV5-1; J gene: TRBJ2-1
CDR3 DNA: TGTGCCAGCAGTTTATCCCGAGAGGTACAGCAGTACTTC; CDR3 protein: CASSLSREVQQYF; D gene: -; clone size: -; V gene: TRBV6-5; J gene: TRBJ2-7
CDR3 DNA: TGTGCCAGCAGTCTCGGGGCAAGGGGGCATATCGCCTACGAGCAGTACTTC; CDR3 protein: CASSLGARGHIAYEQYF; D gene: TRBD1; clone size: once; V gene: TRBV2; J gene: TRBJ2-7
CDR3 DNA: TGTGCCAGTGGGTTGGGGTGGATTAACACCGGGGAGCTGTTTTTT; CDR3 protein: CASGLGWINTGELFF; D gene: -; clone size: -; V gene: TRBV19; J gene: TRBJ2-2
CDR3 DNA: TGCGCCAGCAGTGTGGCCCTGAACACTGAAGCTTTCTTT; CDR3 protein: CASSVALNTEAFF; D gene: -; clone size: -; V gene: TRBV5-1; J gene: TRBJ1-1
CDR3 DNA: TGTGCCATCAGTGGGACAGTCAGGAATGAGCAGTTCTTC; CDR3 protein: CAISGTVRNEQFF; D gene: -; clone size: -; V gene: TRBV10-3; J gene: TRBJ2-1
CDR3 DNA: TGTGCCAGTAGTGTCCGGGACAGGTGGAACACTGAAGCTTTCTTT; CDR3 protein: CASSVRDRWNTEAFF; D gene: TRBD1; clone size: -; V gene: TRBV19; J gene: TRBJ1-1
CDR3 DNA: TGTGCCAGCAGCATAGGGGTTCGCTATGGCTACACCTTC; CDR3 protein: CASSIGVRYGYTF; D gene: -; clone size: -; V gene: TRBV2; J gene: TRBJ1-2
CDR3 DNA: TGTGCCAGCTCACCACAGGGGGAGGGCGAGCAGTACTTC; CDR3 protein: CASSPQGEGEQYF; D gene: -; clone size: -; V gene: TRBV18; J gene: TRBJ2-7
CDR3 DNA: TGTGCCAGCAGTTTCGTGGGACAGAACACTGAAGCTTTCTTT; CDR3 protein: CASSFVGQNTEAFF; D gene: -; clone size: -; V gene: TRBV5-6; J gene: TRBJ1-1
CDR3 DNA: TGCGCCAGCAGCTCTACAGAATTGGCCGGGGAGCTGTTTTTT; CDR3 protein: CASSSTELAGELFF; D gene: -; clone size: -; V gene: TRBV5-1; J gene: TRBJ2-2
CDR3 DNA: TGTGCCAGCAGTAACCGGGGCGGGCCCCAGCATTTT; CDR3 protein: CASSNRGGPQHF; D gene: -; clone size: -; V gene: TRBV2; J gene: TRBJ1-5
CDR3 DNA: TGTGCCAGCAGCTTGCAGGGGGCAGAGACCCAGTACTTC; CDR3 protein: CASSLQGAETQYF; D gene: TRBD1; clone size: -; V gene: TRBV5-6; J gene: TRBJ2-5
CDR3 DNA: TGTGCCAGCAGCCCGGGGACAGGTGCTCAGCCCCAGCATTTT; CDR3 protein: CASSPGTGAQPQHF; D gene: TRBD1; clone size: -; V gene: TRBV11-2; J gene: TRBJ1-5
CDR3 DNA: TGCAGCGTTGTGCCAATTTCACAGGGAGGGGGTGGCTACACCTTC; CDR3 protein: CSVVPISQGGGGYTF; D gene: -; clone size: -; V gene: TRBV29-1; J gene: TRBJ1-2
CDR3 DNA: TGTGCCAGCAGCTCGATGGTTGGCGGGGAGCTGTTTTTT; CDR3 protein: CASSSMVGGELFF; D gene: -; clone size: once; V gene: TRBV5-4; J gene: TRBJ2-2
CDR3 DNA: TGTGCCAGCAGGAGGACAGGAGACAAAAATCAGCCCCAGCATTTT; CDR3 protein: CASRRTGDKNQPQHF; D gene: TRBD1; clone size: -; V gene: TRBV6-5; J gene: TRBJ1-5
CDR3 DNA: TGTGCCAGCAACTCAGATACGCAGTATTTT; CDR3 protein: CASNSDTQYF; D gene: -; clone size: -; V gene: TRBV7-9; J gene: TRBJ2-3
CDR3 DNA: TGTGCCAGCAGCTTGGCTACAGGGGGCGTAGGATTCGAGCAGTACTTC; CDR3 protein: CASSLATGGVGFEQYF; D gene: TRBD1; clone size: -; V gene: TRBV7-6; J gene: TRBJ2-7
CDR3 DNA: TGTGCCAGCAGCTTTTCTGGGGGGACCTATGGCTACACCTTC; CDR3 protein: CASSFSGGTYGYTF; D gene: -; clone size: once; V gene: TRBV9; J gene: TRBJ1-2
CDR3 DNA: TGTGCCAGCAGTACGGACTTCACCGGGGAGCTGTTTTTT; CDR3 protein: CASSTDFTGELFF; D gene: -; clone size: -; V gene: TRBV6-6; J gene: TRBJ2-2
CDR3 DNA: TGTGCCAGCACCCCCCGTGTTATGTGGGGCTACACCTTC; CDR3 protein: CASTPRVMWGYTF; D gene: -; clone size: -; V gene: TRBV5-8; J gene: TRBJ1-2
CDR3 DNA: TGTGCCAGCAGCAAGTCTAGCGGGGGCCCAAAAAACATTCAGTACTTC; CDR3 protein: CASSKSSGGPKNIQYF; D gene: TRBD2; clone size: few; V gene: TRBV5-4; J gene: TRBJ2-4
CDR3 DNA: TGTGCCAGCAGCATATACGGCAGTCTCATAGAAAAACTGTTTTTT; CDR3 protein: CASSIYGSLIEKLFF; D gene: -; clone size: -; V gene: TRBV5-5; J gene: TRBJ1-4
CDR3 DNA: TGTGCCAGCAGTTACGGGGCAGGGCTCTATGGCTACACCTTC; CDR3 protein: CASSYGAGLYGYTF; D gene: -; clone size: -; V gene: TRBV6-5; J gene: TRBJ1-2
CDR3 DNA: TGTGCCAGCAGCCCGCAGGACGGACTTAATGAAAAACTGTTTTTT; CDR3 protein: CASSPQDGLNEKLFF; D gene: -; clone size: -; V gene: TRBV14; J gene: TRBJ1-4
CDR3 DNA: TGTGCCAGCAGCCCGCGGTCTTTGGTGGGTAAATCATACGAGCAGTACTTC; CDR3 protein: CASSPRSLVGKSYEQYF; D gene: -; clone size: -; V gene: TRBV13; J gene: TRBJ2-7
CDR3 DNA: TGCGCCACCGGGACAGGGAGTAACTATGGCTACACCTTC; CDR3 protein: CATGTGSNYGYTF; D gene: TRBD1; clone size: -; V gene: TRBV10-2; J gene: TRBJ1-2
CDR3 DNA: TGTGCCAGCAGCCAAGGTTGGGAGGGCACTGAAGCTTTCTTT; CDR3 protein: CASSQGWEGTEAFF; D gene: -; clone size: few; V gene: TRBV4-2; J gene: TRBJ1-1